The present entry profiles one T cell receptor beta chain with its context. The V gene's germline CDR1 is SGHTS and CDR2 YDEGEE. Trimming removed 1 base at V and 0 bases at J, with 17 bases between. CDR3 length: 18 amino acids. Those who participated ranged in age from roughly 18 to 95 years and resided in 24 US areas. Participant-given clinical history determined each cohort assignment. Symptom resolution, clearance, or two negative PCRs marked the recovered donors of Cohort 3. This entry comes from a study of blood T cell repertoires in COVID-19. Study-wide background: In each case, the material was cDNA or gDNA derived from T cells, B-cell-depleted T cells, or PBMCs.

Profiling relied on immunoSEQ multiplex PCR, and the TCRdb table lists in-frame clones only, not all of them. The data show 310,000 or so clones, over 75% seen once. The sample consisted of PBMCs or T cells enriched from blood (not recorded which). The chain joins TRBV5-8 to TRBJ1-5; no definite D call. The source is a woman aged 30 to 39 who had recovered from COVID-19. CDR3: CASSLFTSGVPSNQPQHF. In DNA form, the CDR3 reads TGTGCCAGCAGCTTGTTTACAAGCGGGGTTCCTAGCAATCAGCCCCAGCATTTT.